Here is one T cell receptor beta chain with its context. The entry originates in a study of cytotoxic CD8 clonotypes in ibrutinib-treated CLL. Libraries were prepared by immunoSEQ multiplex PCR; TCRdb keeps only in-frame clonotypes and omits some of them. Of some 200,000 clones in the sample, roughly three quarters are singletons; the top ten hold about an eighth. V lost 2 bases, J lost 4 bases, and 17 bases lay in between. Germline values: CDR1 MGHRA, CDR2 YSYEKL. The CDR3 contains 16 residues. The specimen comprised PBMCs, sampled after 12 months of ibrutinib treatment. This clonotype originated in a human donor with chronic lymphocytic leukemia. The chain combines TRBV4-1 with TRBJ1-1; D is possibly TRBD1 (5 bases). The CDR3 region is CASSQTAVGVGTEAFF. CDR3 in DNA: TGCGCCAGCAGCCAAACGGCAGTAGGGGTGGGCACTGAAGCTTTCTTT.